A single sample is the source of the 9 T cell receptor beta chains below, sequenced in a study of T cells in Graves' hyperthyroidism and ophthalmopathy (dated by TCRdb to about 2019). Receptors were amplified or captured by multiplex PCR. Sequenced on an Illumina HiSeq 2000. Amplification of TCR beta CDR3 regions was carried out from RNA transcripts. For the first round of RT-PCR on the TCR CDR3, the HTBI primer set was used together with the Qiagen OneStep RT-PCR kit. The public reads were reprocessed in TCRdb via fastp at Q25 and MiXCR, keeping in-frame beta chains. Rows are unified per CDR3 protein, each entry keeping the most common DNA and genes. The table for this sample lists some 620,000 distinct CDR3 sequences; around 15% of them were counted only once. The top ten hold about 3.8% of the sample. Sequenced: blood. The origin of the receptors is a woman aged 25 to 39 with Graves' hyperthyroidism.

In this sample, this clonotype turned up a few times. The genes are TRBV10-3 and TRBJ2-7, with 11 bases identical to TRBD2. V shed 5 bases and J 6 bases; nucleotides not matched to a gene: 6. This CDR3 spans 14 amino acids. Germline V gene data show CDR1 as ENHRY and CDR2 as SYGVKD. The DNA of the CDR3 is TGTGCCATCAGTCTCCTAGCGGGAGGTTCCGAGCAGTACTTC. Protein product: CAISLLAGGSEQYF.

This sequence joins TRBV30 and TRBJ1-2; D is perhaps TRBD1 (5 bases). In germline, CDR1 is GTSNPN, CDR2 SVGIG (reference sequence). There are 11 residues in the CDR3. The V end was cut by 4 bases, the J end by 7 bases, with 10 bases between. The CDR3 spells CAWTPGGGYTF. The CDR3 DNA sequence: TGTGCCTGGACCCCGGGGGGTGGCTACACCTTC.

This clonotype was counted many times. The chain links TRBV7-6 to TRBJ1-1; D is ambiguous. The V and J ends lost 5 bases and 8 bases respectively, with 18 bases between them. The CDR3 contains 14 residues. CDR1 and CDR2 (germline): SGHVS, FNYEAQ. The CDR3 DNA is TGTGCCAGCAGCGAATTCAGGTCTACCCTAGAAGCTTTCTTT. This gives the protein CASSEFRSTLEAFF.

A note on this clonotype: This clone may be a read error of a much larger clone one base away. The chain has TRBV6-2 or TRBV6-3 and TRBJ2-1; weak D call: TRBD2 (5 bases). V lost 7 bases, J lost 6 bases, and 10 bases lay in between. The germline gives CDR1 MNHEY, CDR2 SVGEGT. CDR3 size: 12 residues. The CDR3 protein is CASIRRGNEQFF. The CDR3 nucleotides read TGTGCCAGCATTCGTCGGGGCAATGAGCAGTTCTTC.

V is TRBV11-3 and J is TRBJ2-7; D might be TRBD1 (6 bases). V lost 5 bases and J lost 4, with 15 bases in between. This CDR3 comprises 14 residues. Germline assignment: CDR1 SGHNT and CDR2 YENEEA. The CDR3 loop reads CASSPGFGQYEQYF. CDR3 in DNA: TGTGCCAGCAGCCCAGGGTTCGGACAGTACGAGCAGTACTTC.

The V call is TRBV5-6, the J call TRBJ1-2; tentatively, D is TRBD1 (6 bases). Germline assignment: CDR1 SGHDT and CDR2 YYEEEE. This CDR3 has 15 amino acids. V lost 3 bases to trimming and J lost 3 bases, with 15 bases between them. CDR3 sequence reads: CASSYPDSDDYGYTF. CDR3 sequence (DNA): TGTGCCAGCAGCTACCCGGACAGTGACGACTATGGCTACACCTTC.

This clonotype was counted between two and nine times. The V gene is TRBV7-9, the J gene TRBJ2-1, with a weak D call TRBD2 (5 bases). This CDR3 spans 10 amino acids. CDR1 SEHNR and CDR2 FQNEAQ come from the germline V gene (reference sequence). The V end lost 10 bases, the J end lost 9 bases, and 10 bases lay between the germline ends. The DNA for the CDR3 is TGTGCCACTCAACGGGGTGAGCAGTTCTTC. It is translated as CATQRGEQFF.

This clonotype was detected ten times or more. The gene calls are TRBV6-2 or TRBV6-3 and TRBJ2-7, with no clear D. There are 11 residues in the CDR3. V gave up 2 bases and J gave up 6 bases, with 5 bases separating them. Germline V gives CDR1 MNHEY, CDR2 SVGEGT. CDR3 residues: CASSYEREQYF. In nucleotides, the CDR3 is TGTGCCAGCAGTTACGAGCGCGAGCAGTACTTC.

The table lists this clonotype with a few counts. V usage is TRBV2 and J usage is TRBJ2-5; TRBD2 agrees at 10 bases. This CDR3 is 15 amino acids long. With V trimmed by 5 bases and J by 5 bases, 8 bases remained unmatched. Germline CDR1 SNHLY, CDR2 FYNNEI. The CDR3 spells CASSLLAGIGETQYF. The CDR3 bases are TGTGCCAGCAGTCTACTAGCGGGAATCGGGGAGACCCAGTACTTC.